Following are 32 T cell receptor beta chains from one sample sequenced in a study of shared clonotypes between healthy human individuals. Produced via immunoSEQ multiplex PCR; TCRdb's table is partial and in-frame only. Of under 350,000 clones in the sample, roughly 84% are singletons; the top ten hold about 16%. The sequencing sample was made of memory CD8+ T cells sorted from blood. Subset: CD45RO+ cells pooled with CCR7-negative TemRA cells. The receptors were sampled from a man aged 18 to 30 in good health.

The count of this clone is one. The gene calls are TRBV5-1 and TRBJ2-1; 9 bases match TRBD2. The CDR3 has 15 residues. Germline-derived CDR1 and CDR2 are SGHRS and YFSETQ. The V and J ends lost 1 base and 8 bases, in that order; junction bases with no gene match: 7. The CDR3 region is CASSLRLAERDEQFF. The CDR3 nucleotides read TGCGCCAGCAGCTTGAGACTAGCGGAACGGGATGAGCAGTTCTTC.

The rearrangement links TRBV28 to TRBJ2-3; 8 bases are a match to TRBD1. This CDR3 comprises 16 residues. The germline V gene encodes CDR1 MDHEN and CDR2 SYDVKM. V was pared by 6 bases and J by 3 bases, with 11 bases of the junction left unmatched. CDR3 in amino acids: CASRDTSGQVTDTQYF. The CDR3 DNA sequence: TGTGCCAGCAGAGATACTTCGGGACAGGTTACAGATACGCAGTATTTT.

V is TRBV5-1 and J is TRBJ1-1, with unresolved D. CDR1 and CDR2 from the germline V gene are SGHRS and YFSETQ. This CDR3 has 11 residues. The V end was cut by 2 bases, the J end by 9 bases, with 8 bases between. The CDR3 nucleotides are TGCGCCAGCAGCTTAGAAGGGCAAGCTTTCTTT. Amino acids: CASSLEGQAFF.

As DNA, the CDR3 is TGTGCCAGCAGTATTAGGACAGGGTGGACAGATACGCAGTATTTT. Its translation: CASSIRTGWTDTQYF. V is TRBV7-6 and J is TRBJ2-3; TRBD1 aligns across 8 bases. Trimming cost V 6 bases and J 3 bases; bases outside gene matches: 8. Germline-derived CDR1 and CDR2 are SGHVS and FNYEAQ. The CDR3 has 15 residues.

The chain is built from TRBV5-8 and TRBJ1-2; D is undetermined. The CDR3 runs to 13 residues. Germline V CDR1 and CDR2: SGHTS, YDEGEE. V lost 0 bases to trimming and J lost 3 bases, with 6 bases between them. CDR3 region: CASSLGVDYGYTF. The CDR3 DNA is TGTGCCAGCAGCTTGGGGGTAGACTATGGCTACACCTTC.

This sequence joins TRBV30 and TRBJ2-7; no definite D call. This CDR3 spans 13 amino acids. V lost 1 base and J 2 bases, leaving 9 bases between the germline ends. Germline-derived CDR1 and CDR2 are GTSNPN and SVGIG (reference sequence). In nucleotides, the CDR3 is TGTGCCTGGAGTGACGCGGACCCCTACGAGCAGTACTTC. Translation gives CAWSDADPYEQYF. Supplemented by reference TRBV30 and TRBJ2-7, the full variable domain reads SQTIHQWPATLVQPVGSPLSLECTVEGTSNPNLYWYRQAAGRGLQLLFYSVGIGQISSEVPQNLSASRPQDRQFILSSKKLLLSDSGFYLCAWSDADPYEQYFGPGTRLTVT.

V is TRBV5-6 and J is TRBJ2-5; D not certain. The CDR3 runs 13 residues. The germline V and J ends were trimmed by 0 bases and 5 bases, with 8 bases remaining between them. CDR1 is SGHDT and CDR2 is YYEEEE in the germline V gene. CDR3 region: CASSLAPWETQYF. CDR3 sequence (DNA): TGTGCCAGCAGCTTGGCCCCTTGGGAGACCCAGTACTTC.

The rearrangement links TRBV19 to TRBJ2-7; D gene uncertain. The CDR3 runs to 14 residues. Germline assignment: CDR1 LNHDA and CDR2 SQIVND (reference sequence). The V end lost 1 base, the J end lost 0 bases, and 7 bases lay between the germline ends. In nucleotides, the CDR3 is TGTGCCAGTAGTATAGGCGCCAACTCCTACGAGCAGTACTTC. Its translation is CASSIGANSYEQYF.

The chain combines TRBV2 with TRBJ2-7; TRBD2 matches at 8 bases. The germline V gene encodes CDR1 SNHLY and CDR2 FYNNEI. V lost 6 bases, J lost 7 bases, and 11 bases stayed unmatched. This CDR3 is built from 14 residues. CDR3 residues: CASRPVGLALEQYF. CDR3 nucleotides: TGTGCCAGCAGACCCGTAGGACTAGCCTTAGAGCAGTACTTC.

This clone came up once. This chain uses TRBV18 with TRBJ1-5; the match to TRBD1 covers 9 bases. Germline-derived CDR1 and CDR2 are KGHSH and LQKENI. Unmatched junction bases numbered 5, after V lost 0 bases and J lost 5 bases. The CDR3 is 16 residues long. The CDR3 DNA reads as TGTGCCAGCTCACCACCCCGGGACAGGGTCGATCAGCCCCAGCATTTT. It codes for CASSPPRDRVDQPQHF.

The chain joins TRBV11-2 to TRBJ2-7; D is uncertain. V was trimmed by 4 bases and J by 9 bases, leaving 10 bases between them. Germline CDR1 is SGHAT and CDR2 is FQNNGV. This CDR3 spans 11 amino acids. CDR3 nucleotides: TGTGCCAGCAGCTCATACGTTGGGCAGTACTTC. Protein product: CASSSYVGQYF.

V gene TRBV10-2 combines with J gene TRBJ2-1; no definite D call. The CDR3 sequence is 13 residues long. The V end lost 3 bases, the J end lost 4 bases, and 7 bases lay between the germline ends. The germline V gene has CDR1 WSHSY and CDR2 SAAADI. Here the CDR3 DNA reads TGCGCCAGCAGTGAAGGCGATTACAATGAGCAGTTCTTC. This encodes CASSEGDYNEQFF.

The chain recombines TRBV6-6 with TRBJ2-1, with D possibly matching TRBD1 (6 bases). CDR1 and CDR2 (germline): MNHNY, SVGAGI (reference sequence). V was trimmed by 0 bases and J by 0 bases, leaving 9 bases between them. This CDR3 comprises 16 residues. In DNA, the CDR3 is TGTGCCAGCAGTTACTCGACAGGAAGCTCCTACAATGAGCAGTTCTTC. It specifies CASSYSTGSSYNEQFF.

The CDR3 DNA follows: TGTGCCAGCAGCTTAGATCGGAGACAGTTAGCCAAAAACATTCAGTACTTC. Translation: CASSLDRRQLAKNIQYF. V usage is TRBV11-2 and J usage is TRBJ2-4, with D possibly TRBD1 on 5 matching bases. This CDR3 is built from 17 residues. Trimming shortened V by 0 bases and J by 0 bases, and 12 bases separated the two germline ends. Germline V CDR1 and CDR2: SGHAT, FQNNGV.

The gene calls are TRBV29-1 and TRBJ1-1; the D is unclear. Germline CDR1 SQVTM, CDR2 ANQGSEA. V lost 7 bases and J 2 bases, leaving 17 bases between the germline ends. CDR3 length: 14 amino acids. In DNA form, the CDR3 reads TGCAGCGGTGTAGCGGCGGCGGCAAACACTGAAGCTTTCTTT. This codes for CSGVAAAANTEAFF.

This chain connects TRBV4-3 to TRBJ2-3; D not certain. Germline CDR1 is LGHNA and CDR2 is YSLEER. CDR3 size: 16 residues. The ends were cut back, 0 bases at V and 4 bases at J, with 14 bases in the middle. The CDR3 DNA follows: TGCGCCAGCAGCCAAGAGGGCGGTGGAGCACCAGATACGCAGTATTTT. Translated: CASSQEGGGAPDTQYF.

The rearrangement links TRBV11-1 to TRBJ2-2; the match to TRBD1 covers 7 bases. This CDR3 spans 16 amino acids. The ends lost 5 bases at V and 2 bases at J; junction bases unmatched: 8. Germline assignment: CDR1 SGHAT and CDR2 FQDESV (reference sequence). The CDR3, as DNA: TGTGCCAGCAGCCCAACAGGGGCGAAAAACACCGGGGAGCTGTTTTTT. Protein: CASSPTGAKNTGELFF. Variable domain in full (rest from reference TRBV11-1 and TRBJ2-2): EAEVAQSPRYKITEKSQAVAFWCDPISGHATLYWYRQILGQGPELLVQFQDESVVDDSQLPKDRFSAERLKGVDSTLKIQPAELGDSAMYLCASSPTGAKNTGELFFGEGSRLTVL.

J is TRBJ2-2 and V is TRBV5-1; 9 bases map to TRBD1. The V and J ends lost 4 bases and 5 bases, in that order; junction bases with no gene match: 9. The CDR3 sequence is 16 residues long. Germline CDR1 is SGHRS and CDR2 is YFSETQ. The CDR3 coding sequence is TGCGCCAGCAGCCCCCGGGACAGGGAGTATACCGGGGAGCTGTTTTTT. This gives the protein CASSPRDREYTGELFF.

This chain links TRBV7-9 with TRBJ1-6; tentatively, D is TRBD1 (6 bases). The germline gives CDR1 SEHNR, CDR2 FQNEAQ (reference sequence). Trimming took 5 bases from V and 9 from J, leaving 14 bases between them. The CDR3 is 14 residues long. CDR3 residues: CASSQGQGVSPLHF. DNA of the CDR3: TGTGCCAGCAGCCAGGGGCAGGGAGTTTCACCCCTCCACTTT.

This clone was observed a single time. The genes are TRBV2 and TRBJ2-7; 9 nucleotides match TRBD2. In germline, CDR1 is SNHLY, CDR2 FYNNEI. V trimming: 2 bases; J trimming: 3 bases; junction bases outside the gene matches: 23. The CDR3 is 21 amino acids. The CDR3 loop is CASSEWDALAGFDNIGYEQYF. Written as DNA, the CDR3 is TGTGCCAGCAGTGAATGGGATGCACTAGCGGGCTTCGATAACATAGGCTACGAGCAGTACTTC. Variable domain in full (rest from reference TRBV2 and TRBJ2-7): EPEVTQTPSHQVTQMGQEVILRCVPISNHLYFYWYRQILGQKVEFLVSFYNNEISEKSEIFDDQFSVERPDGSNFTLKIRSTKLEDSAMYFCASSEWDALAGFDNIGYEQYFGPGTRLTVT.

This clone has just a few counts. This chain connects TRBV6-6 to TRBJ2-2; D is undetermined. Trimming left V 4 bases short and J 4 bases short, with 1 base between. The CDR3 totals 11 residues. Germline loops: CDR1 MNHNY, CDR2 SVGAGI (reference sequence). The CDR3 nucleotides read TGTGCCAGCAGTTCCACCGGGGAGCTGTTTTTT. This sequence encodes CASSSTGELFF.

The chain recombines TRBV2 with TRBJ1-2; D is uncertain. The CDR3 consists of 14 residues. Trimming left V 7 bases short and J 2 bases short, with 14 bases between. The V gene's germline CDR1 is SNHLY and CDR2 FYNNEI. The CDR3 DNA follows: TGTGCCAGCACGCCACTCCCGGAAAACTATGGCTACACCTTC. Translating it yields CASTPLPENYGYTF.

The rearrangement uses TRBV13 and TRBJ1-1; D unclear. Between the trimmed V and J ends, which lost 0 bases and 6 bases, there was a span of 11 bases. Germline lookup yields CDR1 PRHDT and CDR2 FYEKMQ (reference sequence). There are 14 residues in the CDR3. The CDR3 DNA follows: TGTGCCAGCAGCTTAGGTCAAGTTGGGCCTGAAGCTTTCTTT. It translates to CASSLGQVGPEAFF.

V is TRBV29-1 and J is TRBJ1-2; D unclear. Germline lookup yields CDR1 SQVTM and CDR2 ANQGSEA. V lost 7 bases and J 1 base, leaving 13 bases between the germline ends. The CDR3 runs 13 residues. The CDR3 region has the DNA TGCAGCGCCCGCCCGTTTGGTAACTATGGCTACACCTTC. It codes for CSARPFGNYGYTF.

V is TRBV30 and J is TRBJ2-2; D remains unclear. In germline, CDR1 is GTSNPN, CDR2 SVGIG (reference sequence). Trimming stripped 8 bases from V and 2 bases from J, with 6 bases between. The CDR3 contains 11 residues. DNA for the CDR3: TGTGCCCTGACCAACACCGGGGAGCTGTTTTTT. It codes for CALTNTGELFF. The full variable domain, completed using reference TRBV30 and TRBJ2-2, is SQTIHQWPATLVQPVGSPLSLECTVEGTSNPNLYWYRQAAGRGLQLLFYSVGIGQISSEVPQNLSASRPQDRQFILSSKKLLLSDSGFYLCALTNTGELFFGEGSRLTVL.

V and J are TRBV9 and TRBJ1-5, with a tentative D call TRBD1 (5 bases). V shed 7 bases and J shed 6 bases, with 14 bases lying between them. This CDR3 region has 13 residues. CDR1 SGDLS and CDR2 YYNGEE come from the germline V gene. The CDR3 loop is CASSQGYGQPQHF. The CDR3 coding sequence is TGTGCCAGCTCCCAGGGCTATGGTCAGCCCCAGCATTTT.

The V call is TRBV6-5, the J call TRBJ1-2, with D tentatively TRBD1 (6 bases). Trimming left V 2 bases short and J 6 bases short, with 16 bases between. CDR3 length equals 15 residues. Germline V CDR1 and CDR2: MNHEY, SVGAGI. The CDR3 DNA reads TGTGCCAGCAGTTACGGGCCAGGGGAGATTGATGGCTACACCTTC. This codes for CASSYGPGEIDGYTF.

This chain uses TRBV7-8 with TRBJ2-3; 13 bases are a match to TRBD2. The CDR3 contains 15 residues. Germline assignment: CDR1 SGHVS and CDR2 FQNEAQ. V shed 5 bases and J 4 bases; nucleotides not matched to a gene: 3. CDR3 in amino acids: CASSGGLAGPDTQYF. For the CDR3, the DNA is TGTGCCAGCAGCGGGGGACTAGCGGGGCCAGATACGCAGTATTTT.

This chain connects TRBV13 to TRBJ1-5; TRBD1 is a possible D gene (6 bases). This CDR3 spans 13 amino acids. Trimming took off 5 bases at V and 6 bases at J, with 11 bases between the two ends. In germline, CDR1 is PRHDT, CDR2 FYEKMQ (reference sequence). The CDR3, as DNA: TGTGCCAGCAGCAAACAGGGTCTTCAGCCCCAGCATTTT. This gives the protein CASSKQGLQPQHF.

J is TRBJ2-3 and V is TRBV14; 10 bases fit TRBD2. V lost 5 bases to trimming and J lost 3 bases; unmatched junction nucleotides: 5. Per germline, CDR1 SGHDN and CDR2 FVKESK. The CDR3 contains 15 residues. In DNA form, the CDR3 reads TGTGCCAGCAGCTCCCTAGCGGGGGTTACAGATACGCAGTATTTT. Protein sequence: CASSSLAGVTDTQYF.

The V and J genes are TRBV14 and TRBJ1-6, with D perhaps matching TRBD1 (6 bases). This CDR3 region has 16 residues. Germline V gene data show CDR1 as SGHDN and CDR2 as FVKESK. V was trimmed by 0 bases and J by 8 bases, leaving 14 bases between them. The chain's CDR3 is CASSQESQGMDSPLHF. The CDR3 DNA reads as TGTGCCAGCAGCCAAGAATCGCAGGGGATGGATTCACCCCTCCACTTT. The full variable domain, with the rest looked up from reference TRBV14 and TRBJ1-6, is EAGVTQFPSHSVIEKGQTVTLRCDPISGHDNLYWYRRVMGKEIKFLLHFVKESKQDESGMPNNRFLAERTGGTYSTLKVQPAELEDSGVYFCASSQESQGMDSPLHFGNGTRLTVT.

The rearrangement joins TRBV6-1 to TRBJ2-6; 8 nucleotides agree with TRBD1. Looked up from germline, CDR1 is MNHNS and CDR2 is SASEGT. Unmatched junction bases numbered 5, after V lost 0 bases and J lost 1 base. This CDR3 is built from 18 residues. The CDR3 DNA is TGTGCCAGCAGTGAAGCGCTTCAGGGGGCTTCTGGGGCCAACGTCCTGACTTTC. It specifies CASSEALQGASGANVLTF.